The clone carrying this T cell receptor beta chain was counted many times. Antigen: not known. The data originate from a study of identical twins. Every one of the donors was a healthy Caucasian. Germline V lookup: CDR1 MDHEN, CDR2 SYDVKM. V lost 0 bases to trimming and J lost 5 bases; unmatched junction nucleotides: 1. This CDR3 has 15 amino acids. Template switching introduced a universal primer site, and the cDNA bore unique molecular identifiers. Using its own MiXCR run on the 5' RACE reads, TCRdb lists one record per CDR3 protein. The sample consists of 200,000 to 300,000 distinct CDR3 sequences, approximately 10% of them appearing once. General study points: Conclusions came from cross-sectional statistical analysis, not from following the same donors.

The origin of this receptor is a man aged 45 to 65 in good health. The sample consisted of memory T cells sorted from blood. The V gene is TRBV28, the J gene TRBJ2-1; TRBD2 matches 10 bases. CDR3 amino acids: CASSLWLAGDNEQFF. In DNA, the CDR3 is TGTGCCAGCAGTTTATGGCTAGCGGGGGACAATGAGCAGTTCTTC. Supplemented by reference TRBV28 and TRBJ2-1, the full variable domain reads DVKVTQSSRYLVKRTGEKVFLECVQDMDHENMFWYRQDPGLGLRLIYFSYDVKMKEKGDIPEGYSVSREKKERFSLILESASTNQTSMYLCASSLWLAGDNEQFFGPGTRLTVL.